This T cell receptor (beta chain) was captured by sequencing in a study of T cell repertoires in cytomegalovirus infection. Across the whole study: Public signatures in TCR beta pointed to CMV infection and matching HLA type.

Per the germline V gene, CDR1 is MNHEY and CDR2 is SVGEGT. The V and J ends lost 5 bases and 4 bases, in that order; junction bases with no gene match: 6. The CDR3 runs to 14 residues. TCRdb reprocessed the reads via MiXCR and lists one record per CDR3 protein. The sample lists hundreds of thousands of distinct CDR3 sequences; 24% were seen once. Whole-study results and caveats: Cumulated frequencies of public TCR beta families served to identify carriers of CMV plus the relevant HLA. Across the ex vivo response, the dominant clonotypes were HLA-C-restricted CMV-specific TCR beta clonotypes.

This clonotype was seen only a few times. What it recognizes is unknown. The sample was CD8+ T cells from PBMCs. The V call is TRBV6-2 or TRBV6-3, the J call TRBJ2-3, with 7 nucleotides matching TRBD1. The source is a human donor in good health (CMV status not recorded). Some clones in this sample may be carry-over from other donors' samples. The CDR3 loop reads CASSRGQRSDTQYF. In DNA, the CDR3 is TGTGCCAGCAGTCGGGGACAGCGGTCAGATACGCAGTATTTT.